This entry features one T cell receptor (beta chain) sequence. This CDR3 has 14 residues. Germline lookup yields CDR1 SEHNR and CDR2 FQNEAQ (reference sequence). Trimming shortened V by 5 bases and J by 3 bases, and 14 bases separated the two germline ends. Under the authors' procedure: Reference gene primer amplification gave estimated nucleated cell counts. Assay: immunoSEQ multiplex PCR; the TCRdb copy retains only in-frame clones and omits some. That table gives V, J and clone size, and the DNA gave D and trimming. The sample carries approximately 200,000 clones, just under 90% recorded once. The study recruited people aged about 18 to 95 years across under 25 US areas. The record originates from a study of blood T cell repertoires in COVID-19. For the study at large: COVID-19 samples, acute and convalescent, were from the United States, Italy and Spain. Nucleic acid was either cDNA or gDNA, and it came from T cells, B-cell-depleted T cells, or PBMCs.

This receptor was identified in a man aged 30 to 39 who had recovered from COVID-19. The rearrangement links TRBV7-9 to TRBJ2-7; D call uncertain. The sequenced material came from PBMCs or T cells enriched from blood (not recorded which). Here the CDR3 DNA reads TGTGCCAGCAGCAAAGGGCAGCAGGACTACGAGCAGTACTTC. Protein product: CASSKGQQDYEQYF.